Following are 8 T cell receptor beta chains from one sample sequenced in a study of Graves' ophthalmopathy and Graves' hyperthyroidism. TCR beta CDR3 amplification used RNA transcripts. The authors performed first-round RT-PCR with HTBI primers and then a second-round multiplex PCR. TCRdb re-called the multiplex PCR reads with MiXCR, one entry per CDR3 protein. The repertoire holds almost 750,000 distinct CDR3 sequences, with 40% as singletons. The sample taken for sequencing was peripheral blood. The receptor source for this set is an adult man with Graves' ophthalmopathy.

This clonotype was counted many times. This chain links TRBV20-1 with TRBJ1-5; D is uncertain. The V end lost 6 bases, the J end lost 11 bases, and 14 bases lay between the germline ends. There are 11 residues in the CDR3. Germline V gene lookup returns CDR1 DFQATT and CDR2 SNEGSKA (reference sequence). The CDR3 DNA reads TGCAGTGCACGGAACGGGGAGGCCCAGCATTTT. Translation: CSARNGEAQHF.

The genes are TRBV20-1 and TRBJ2-5; 10 bases agree with TRBD2. The germline V gene encodes CDR1 DFQATT and CDR2 SNEGSKA (reference sequence). CDR3 size: 14 residues. After removal of 4 bases from V and 7 bases from J, the junction contained 9 bases not matched to a gene. The CDR3: CSATPSGSPVTQYF. The CDR3 nucleotides are TGCAGTGCTACCCCTAGCGGGAGCCCAGTGACCCAGTACTTC.

The V call is TRBV11-1, the J call TRBJ2-2; the D gene is possibly TRBD2 (6 bases). Trimming removed 8 bases from V and 2 bases from J, with 18 bases in between. The germline gives CDR1 SGHAT, CDR2 FQDESV (reference sequence). This CDR3 is 16 amino acids long. Here the CDR3 DNA reads TGTGCCAGCCATAAGGCGGGATTCGGAAACACCGGGGAGCTGTTTTTT. Translating gives CASHKAGFGNTGELFF.

The chain has TRBV10-2 and TRBJ2-2, with D unclear. Germline CDR1 is WSHSY and CDR2 is SAAADI. The CDR3 has 14 residues. The V end was cut by 6 bases, the J end by 4 bases, with 12 bases between. CDR3 region: CASRKVVFTGELFF. The CDR3 DNA reads as TGCGCCAGCAGAAAGGTGGTATTCACCGGGGAGCTGTTTTTT.

This chain links TRBV7-9 with TRBJ2-7; the match to TRBD1 covers 8 bases. Per germline, CDR1 SEHNR and CDR2 FQNEAQ (reference sequence). CDR3 length: 15 residues. V was pared by 3 bases and J by 1 base, with 5 bases of the junction left unmatched. The CDR3 sequence is CASSLGWTGSYEQYF. CDR3 bases: TGTGCCAGCAGCTTGGGGTGGACAGGGTCCTACGAGCAGTACTTC.

This clonotype came up many times. The chain has TRBV2 and TRBJ2-7; D may be TRBD1 or TRBD2 (5 bases each). This CDR3 has 12 residues. V was pared by 7 bases and J by 6 bases, with 13 bases between. CDR1 SNHLY and CDR2 FYNNEI come from the germline V gene. This CDR3 is CASNSGAGEQYF. For the CDR3, the DNA is TGTGCCAGCAACTCCGGGGCCGGCGAGCAGTACTTC.

This clonotype was picked up a small number of times. The chain has TRBV14 and TRBJ2-2; D is possibly TRBD1 (6 bases). The CDR3 totals 15 residues. V lost 9 bases and J 5 bases, leaving 19 bases between the germline ends. Germline CDR1 SGHDN, CDR2 FVKESK. The CDR3 nucleotides read TGTGCCAGTAGCTATAGTGGGACACCAACCGGGGAGCTGTTTTTT. It encodes CASSYSGTPTGELFF.

V and J are TRBV20-1 and TRBJ2-5; 9 nucleotides match TRBD2. CDR1 and CDR2 (germline): DFQATT, SNEGSKA (reference sequence). The V gene end was trimmed by 6 bases and the J gene end by 4 bases; junction bases not matched to a gene: 12. This CDR3 has 15 residues. The CDR3 DNA reads as TGCAGTGCCTCCGCTGGTAGCGGGAGCCCAGAGACCCAGTACTTC. Translated: CSASAGSGSPETQYF.